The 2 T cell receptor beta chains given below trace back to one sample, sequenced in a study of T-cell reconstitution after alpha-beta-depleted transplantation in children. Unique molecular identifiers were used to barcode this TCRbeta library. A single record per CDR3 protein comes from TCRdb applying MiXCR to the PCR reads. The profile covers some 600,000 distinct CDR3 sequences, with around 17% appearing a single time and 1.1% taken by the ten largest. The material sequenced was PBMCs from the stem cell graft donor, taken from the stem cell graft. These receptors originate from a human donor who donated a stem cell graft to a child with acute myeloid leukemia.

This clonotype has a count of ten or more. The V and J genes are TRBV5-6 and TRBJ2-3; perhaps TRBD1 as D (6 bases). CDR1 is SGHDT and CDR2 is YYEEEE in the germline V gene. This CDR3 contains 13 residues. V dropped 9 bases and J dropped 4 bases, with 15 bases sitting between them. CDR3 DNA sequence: TGTGCCACCACACCACAGGGAGCAGATACGCAGTATTTT. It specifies CATTPQGADTQYF.

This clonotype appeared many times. CDR3 in amino acids: CSARIFNEQFF. The CDR3, as DNA: TGCAGTGCTAGGATTTTCAATGAGCAGTTCTTC. The chain combines TRBV20-1 with TRBJ2-1; unclear D gene. The V end lost 3 bases, the J end lost 6 bases, and 6 bases lay between the germline ends. The CDR3 is made up of 11 amino acids. Per germline, CDR1 DFQATT and CDR2 SNEGSKA (reference sequence).